This TCR beta chain is from a study of blood T cell repertoires in COVID-19. Study details: Samples of COVID-19 (acute and convalescent) were obtained from the United States, Italy and Spain. The analysed material was cDNA or gDNA that came from T cells, B-cell-depleted T cells, or PBMCs.

Cohort allocation depended upon clinical history that participants reported. What the recovered Cohort 3 donors had was two negative PCRs, clearance, or symptom resolution. Looked up from germline, CDR1 is MDHEN and CDR2 is SYDVKM. The V gene lost 5 bases and the J gene lost 2 bases, with 13 bases spanning the gap. The CDR3 sequence is 14 residues long. Assay used: immunoSEQ multiplex PCR; TCRdb lists only in-frame clones, some missing. The table includes roughly 180,000 clones, around 85% detected once. The receptor was isolated from a man aged 40-49 years who had recovered from COVID-19. This chain links TRBV28 with TRBJ2-7, with D uncertain. Sequenced sample: PBMCs or T cells enriched from blood (not recorded which). CDR3 sequence reads: CASSRVRRTYEQYF. The CDR3 region has the DNA TGTGCCAGCAGTCGGGTCCGCCGAACCTACGAGCAGTACTTC. Full variable domain (remainder filled in from reference TRBV28 and TRBJ2-7): DVKVTQSSRYLVKRTGEKVFLECVQDMDHENMFWYRQDPGLGLRLIYFSYDVKMKEKGDIPEGYSVSREKKERFSLILESASTNQTSMYLCASSRVRRTYEQYFGPGTRLTVT.